This T cell receptor (beta chain) emerged from a study of blood T cell repertoires in COVID-19. Whole-study context: There were acute and convalescent COVID-19 samples, and they came from the United States, Italy and Spain.

Germline trimming cut 6 bases from V and 4 bases from J; bases unmatched to any gene: 8. Germline assignment: CDR1 LNHNV and CDR2 YYDKDF (reference sequence). The CDR3 is 14 residues long. Original processing notes: Reference gene primer amplification gave nucleated cell count estimates. Generated by immunoSEQ multiplex PCR, the TCRdb table keeps only in-frame clones and is missing some. V and J calls and clone size are those listed in that table; D and trimming were worked out from the DNA. The sample lists 200,000 to 300,000 clones, 84% occurring once. The J gene is TRBJ2-7, the V gene TRBV15; 8 bases align to TRBD1. The sample was peripheral blood. The sequence was collected from a man aged 60 to 75 with acute or convalescent COVID-19. Here the CDR3 reads CATRVRTGNYEQYF. Written as DNA, the CDR3 is TGTGCCACCAGGGTACGGACAGGGAATTACGAGCAGTACTTC.